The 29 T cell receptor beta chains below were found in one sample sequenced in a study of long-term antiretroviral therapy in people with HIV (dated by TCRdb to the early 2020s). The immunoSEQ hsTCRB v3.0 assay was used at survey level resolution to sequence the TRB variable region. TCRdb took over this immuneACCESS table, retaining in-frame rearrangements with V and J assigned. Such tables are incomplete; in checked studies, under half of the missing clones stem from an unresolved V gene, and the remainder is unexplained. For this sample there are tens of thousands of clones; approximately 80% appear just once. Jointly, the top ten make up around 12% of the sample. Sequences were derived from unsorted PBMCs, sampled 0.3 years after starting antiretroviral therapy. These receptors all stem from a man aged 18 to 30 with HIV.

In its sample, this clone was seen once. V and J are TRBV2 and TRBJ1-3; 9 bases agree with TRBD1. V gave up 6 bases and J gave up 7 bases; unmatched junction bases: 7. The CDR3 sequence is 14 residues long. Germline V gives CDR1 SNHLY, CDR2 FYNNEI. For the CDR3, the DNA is TGTGCCAGCAGGACACCGGACAGGGGTAACACCATATATTTT. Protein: CASRTPDRGNTIYF.

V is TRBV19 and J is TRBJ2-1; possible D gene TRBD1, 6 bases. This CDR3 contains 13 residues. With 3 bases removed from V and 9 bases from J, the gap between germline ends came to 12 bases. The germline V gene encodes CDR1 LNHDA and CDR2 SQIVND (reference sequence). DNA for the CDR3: TGTGCCAGTAGTATGACAGGTGCCGCTGAGCAGTTCTTC. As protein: CASSMTGAAEQFF.

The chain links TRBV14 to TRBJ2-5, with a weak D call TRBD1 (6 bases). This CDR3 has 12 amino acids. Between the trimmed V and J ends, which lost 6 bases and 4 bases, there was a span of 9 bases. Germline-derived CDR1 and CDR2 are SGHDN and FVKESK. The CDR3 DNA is TGTGCCAGCAGACAGGGTGGAGAGACCCAGTACTTC. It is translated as CASRQGGETQYF.

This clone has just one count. The CDR3 region is CASTQTGDSGNTIYF. The CDR3 DNA sequence: TGTGCCAGTACCCAAACAGGCGACTCTGGAAACACCATATATTTT. This chain links TRBV19 with TRBJ1-3; tentatively, D is TRBD1 (5 bases). Germline V lookup: CDR1 LNHDA, CDR2 SQIVND (reference sequence). The CDR3 is 15 residues long. Trimming stripped 7 bases from V and 0 bases from J, with 13 bases between.

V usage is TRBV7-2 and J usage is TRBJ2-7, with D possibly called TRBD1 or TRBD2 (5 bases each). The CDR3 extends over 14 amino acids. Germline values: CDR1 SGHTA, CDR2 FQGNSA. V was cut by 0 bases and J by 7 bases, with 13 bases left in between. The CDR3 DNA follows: TGTGCCAGCAGCTTAGCCCTGGGACGAGGGGAGCAGTACTTC. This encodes CASSLALGRGEQYF. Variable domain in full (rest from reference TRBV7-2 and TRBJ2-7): GAGVSQSPSNKVTEKGKDVELRCDPISGHTALYWYRQSLGQGLEFLIYFQGNSAPDKSGLPSDRFSAERTGGSVSTLTIQRTQQEDSAVYLCASSLALGRGEQYFGPGTRLTVT.

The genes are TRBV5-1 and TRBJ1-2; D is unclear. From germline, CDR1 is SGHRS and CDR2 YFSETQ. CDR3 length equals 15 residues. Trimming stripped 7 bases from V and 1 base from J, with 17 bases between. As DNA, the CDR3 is TGCGCCAGCCGAATACGGCAGTCAGTTAACTATGGCTACACCTTC. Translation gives CASRIRQSVNYGYTF.

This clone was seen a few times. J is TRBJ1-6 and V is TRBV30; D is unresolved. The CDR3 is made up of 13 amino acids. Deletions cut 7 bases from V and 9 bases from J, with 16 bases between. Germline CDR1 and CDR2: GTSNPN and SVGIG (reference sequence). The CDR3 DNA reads TGTGCCTCGAAGGAAACTCTCTCTTCACCCCTCCACTTT. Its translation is CASKETLSSPLHF. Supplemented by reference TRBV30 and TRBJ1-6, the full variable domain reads SQTIHQWPATLVQPVGSPLSLECTVEGTSNPNLYWYRQAAGRGLQLLFYSVGIGQISSEVPQNLSASRPQDRQFILSSKKLLLSDSGFYLCASKETLSSPLHFGNGTRLTVT.

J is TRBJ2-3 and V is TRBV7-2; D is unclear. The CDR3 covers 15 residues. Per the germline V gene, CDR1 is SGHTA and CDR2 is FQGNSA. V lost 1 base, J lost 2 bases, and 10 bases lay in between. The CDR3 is CASSLVDANTDTQYF. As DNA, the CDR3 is TGTGCCAGCAGCTTAGTGGATGCGAACACAGATACGCAGTATTTT.

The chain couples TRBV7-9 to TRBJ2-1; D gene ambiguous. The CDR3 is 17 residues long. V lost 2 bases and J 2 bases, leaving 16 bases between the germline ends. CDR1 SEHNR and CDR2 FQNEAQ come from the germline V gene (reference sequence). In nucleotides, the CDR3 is TGTGCCAGCAGCTTACCGCGCTCTCTCGCCACCTACAATGAGCAGTTCTTC. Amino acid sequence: CASSLPRSLATYNEQFF. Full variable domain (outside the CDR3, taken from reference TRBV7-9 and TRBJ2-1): DTGVSQNPRHKITKRGQNVTFRCDPISEHNRLYWYRQTLGQGPEFLTYFQNEAQLEKSRLLSDRFSAERPKGSFSTLEIQRTEQGDSAMYLCASSLPRSLATYNEQFFGPGTRLTVL.

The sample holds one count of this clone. The CDR3 DNA reads TGTGCCAGCAGTCAGGGACTAGCGGGAGAGGACGAGCAGTACTTC. This encodes CASSQGLAGEDEQYF. The J gene is TRBJ2-7, the V gene TRBV28; TRBD2 matches 14 bases. Germline V gene data show CDR1 as MDHEN and CDR2 as SYDVKM. This CDR3 has 15 residues. Trimming at V came to 5 bases and at J to 5 bases, leaving 5 bases not matched to a gene.

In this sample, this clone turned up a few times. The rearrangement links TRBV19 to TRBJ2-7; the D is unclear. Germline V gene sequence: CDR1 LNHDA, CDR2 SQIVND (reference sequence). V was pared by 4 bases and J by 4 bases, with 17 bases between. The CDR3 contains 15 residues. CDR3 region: CASSTPAGFRYEQYF. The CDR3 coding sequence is TGTGCCAGTAGTACGCCGGCCGGGTTTAGGTACGAGCAGTACTTC.

This CDR3 reads CAWISRGQGVNGYTF. In nucleotides, the CDR3 is TGTGCCTGGATATCTCGCGGGCAGGGGGTAAATGGCTACACCTTC. This chain uses TRBV30 with TRBJ1-2, with 7 positions matching TRBD1. V lost 4 bases to trimming and J lost 6 bases; unmatched junction nucleotides: 14. This CDR3 spans 15 amino acids. The V gene's germline CDR1 is GTSNPN and CDR2 SVGIG (reference sequence). Full variable domain (outside the CDR3, taken from reference TRBV30 and TRBJ1-2): SQTIHQWPATLVQPVGSPLSLECTVEGTSNPNLYWYRQAAGRGLQLLFYSVGIGQISSEVPQNLSASRPQDRQFILSSKKLLLSDSGFYLCAWISRGQGVNGYTFGSGTRLTVV.

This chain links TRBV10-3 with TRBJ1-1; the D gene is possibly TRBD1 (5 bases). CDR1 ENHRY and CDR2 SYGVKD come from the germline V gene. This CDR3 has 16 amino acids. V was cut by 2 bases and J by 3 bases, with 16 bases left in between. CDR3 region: CAISEEQGFRDTEAFF. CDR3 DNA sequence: TGTGCCATCAGTGAGGAGCAGGGATTTCGGGACACTGAAGCTTTCTTT.

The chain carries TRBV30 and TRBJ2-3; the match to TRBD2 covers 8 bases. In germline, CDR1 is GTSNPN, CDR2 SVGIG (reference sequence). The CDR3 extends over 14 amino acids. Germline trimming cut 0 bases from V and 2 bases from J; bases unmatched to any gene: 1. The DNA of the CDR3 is TGTGCCTGGAGTGTAGCGGGAGCCACAGATACGCAGTATTTT. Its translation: CAWSVAGATDTQYF.

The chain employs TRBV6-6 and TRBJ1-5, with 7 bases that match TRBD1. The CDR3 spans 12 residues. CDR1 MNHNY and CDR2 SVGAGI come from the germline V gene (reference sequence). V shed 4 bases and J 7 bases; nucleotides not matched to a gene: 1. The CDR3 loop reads CASSSDRQPQHF. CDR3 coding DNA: TGTGCCAGCAGTTCGGACAGGCAGCCCCAGCATTTT.

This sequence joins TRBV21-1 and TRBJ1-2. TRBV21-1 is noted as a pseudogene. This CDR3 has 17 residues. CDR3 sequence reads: CASSYKGRGHGNYGYTF. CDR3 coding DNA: TGTGCCAGCAGCTACAAGGGGAGGGGGCATGGAAACTATGGCTACACCTTC.

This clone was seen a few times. CDR3: CASSPGLASYNEQFF. As DNA, the CDR3 is TGTGCCAGCAGCCCGGGACTAGCCTCCTACAATGAGCAGTTCTTC. The chain uses TRBV7-2 and TRBJ2-1; 9 bases fit TRBD2. CDR1 SGHTA and CDR2 FQGNSA come from the germline V gene. The CDR3 contains 15 residues. V gave up 5 bases and J gave up 0 bases; unmatched junction bases: 2.

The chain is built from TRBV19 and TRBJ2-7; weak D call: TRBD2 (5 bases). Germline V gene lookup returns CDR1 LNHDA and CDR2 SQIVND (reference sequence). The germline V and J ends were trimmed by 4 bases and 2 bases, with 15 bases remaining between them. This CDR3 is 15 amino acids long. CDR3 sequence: CASSKRVNPAYEQYF. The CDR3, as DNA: TGTGCCAGTAGTAAGAGGGTAAACCCCGCCTACGAGCAGTACTTC.

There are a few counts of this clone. CDR3 DNA: TGTGCCAGCAGCTTAGGGCGGGGAACTGAAGCTTTCTTT. Its protein product is CASSLGRGTEAFF. The rearrangement uses TRBV13 and TRBJ1-1; no clear D. Between the trimmed V and J ends, which lost 0 bases and 5 bases, there was a span of 7 bases. Germline CDR1 reads PRHDT; CDR2 reads FYEKMQ (reference sequence). This CDR3 comprises 13 residues.

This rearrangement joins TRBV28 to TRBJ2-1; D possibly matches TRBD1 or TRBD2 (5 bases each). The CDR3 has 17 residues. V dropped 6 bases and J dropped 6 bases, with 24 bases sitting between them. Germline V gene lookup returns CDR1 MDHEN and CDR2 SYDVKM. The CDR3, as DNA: TGTGCCAGCAGCTTGGAGCTCTATTGGGGGTGGAGCAATGAGCAGTTCTTC. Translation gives CASSLELYWGWSNEQFF.

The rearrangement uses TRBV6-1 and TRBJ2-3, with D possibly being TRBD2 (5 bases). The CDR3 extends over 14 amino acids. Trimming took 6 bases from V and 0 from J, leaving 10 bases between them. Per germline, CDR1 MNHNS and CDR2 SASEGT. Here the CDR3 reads CASSERGSTDTQYF. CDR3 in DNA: TGTGCCAGCAGCGAACGGGGAAGCACAGATACGCAGTATTTT.

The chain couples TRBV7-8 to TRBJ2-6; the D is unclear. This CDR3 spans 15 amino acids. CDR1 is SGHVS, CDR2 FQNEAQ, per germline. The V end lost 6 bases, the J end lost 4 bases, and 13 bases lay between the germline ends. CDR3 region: CASRSGRTGANVLTF. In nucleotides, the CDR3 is TGTGCCAGCAGGTCCGGACGTACCGGGGCCAACGTCCTGACTTTC.

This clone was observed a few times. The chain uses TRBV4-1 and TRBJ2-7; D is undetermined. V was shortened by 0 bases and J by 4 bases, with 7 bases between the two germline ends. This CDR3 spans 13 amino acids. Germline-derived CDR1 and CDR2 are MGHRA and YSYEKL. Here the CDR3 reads CASSQDLGYEQYF. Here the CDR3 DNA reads TGCGCCAGCAGCCAAGATTTGGGATACGAGCAGTACTTC.

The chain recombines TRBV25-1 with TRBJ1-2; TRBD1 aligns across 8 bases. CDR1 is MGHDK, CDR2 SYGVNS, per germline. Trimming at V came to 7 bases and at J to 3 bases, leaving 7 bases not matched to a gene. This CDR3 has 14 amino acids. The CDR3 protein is CASTRTGGDYGYTF. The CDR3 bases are TGTGCCAGCACCCGAACAGGGGGGGACTATGGCTACACCTTC.

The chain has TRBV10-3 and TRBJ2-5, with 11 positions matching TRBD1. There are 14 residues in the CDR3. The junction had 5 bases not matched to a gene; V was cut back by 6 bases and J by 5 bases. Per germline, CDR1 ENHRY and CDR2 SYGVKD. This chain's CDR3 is CAISAGQGGETQYF. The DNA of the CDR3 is TGTGCCATCAGCGCGGGACAGGGGGGGGAGACCCAGTACTTC.

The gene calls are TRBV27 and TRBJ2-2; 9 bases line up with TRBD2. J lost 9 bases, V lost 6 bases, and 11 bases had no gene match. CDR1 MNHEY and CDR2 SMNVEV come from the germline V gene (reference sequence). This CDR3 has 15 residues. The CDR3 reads CASSLLASGKRELFF. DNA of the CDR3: TGTGCCAGCAGCCTGCTGGCTAGCGGGAAGAGGGAGCTGTTTTTT.

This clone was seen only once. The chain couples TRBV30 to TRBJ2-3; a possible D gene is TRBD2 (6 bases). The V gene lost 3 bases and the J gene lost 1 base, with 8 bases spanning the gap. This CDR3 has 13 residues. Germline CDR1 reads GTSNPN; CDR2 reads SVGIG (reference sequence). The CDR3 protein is CAWRASGTDTQYF. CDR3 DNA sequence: TGTGCCTGGAGGGCTAGCGGCACAGATACGCAGTATTTT. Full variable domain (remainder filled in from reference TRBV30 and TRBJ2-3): SQTIHQWPATLVQPVGSPLSLECTVEGTSNPNLYWYRQAAGRGLQLLFYSVGIGQISSEVPQNLSASRPQDRQFILSSKKLLLSDSGFYLCAWRASGTDTQYFGPGTRLTVL.

CDR3 bases: TGTGCCAGCAGCCTTACCCTCGGCACCGGGGAGCTGTTTTTT. Translation: CASSLTLGTGELFF. The genes are TRBV9 and TRBJ2-2; D is undetermined. CDR1 and CDR2 from the germline V gene are SGDLS and YYNGEE. This CDR3 comprises 14 residues. The V and J ends lost 4 bases and 4 bases respectively, with 11 bases between them.

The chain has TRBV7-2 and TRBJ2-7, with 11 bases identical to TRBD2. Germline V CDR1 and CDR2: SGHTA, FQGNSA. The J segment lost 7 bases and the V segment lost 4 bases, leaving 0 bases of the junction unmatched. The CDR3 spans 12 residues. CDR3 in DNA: TGTGCCAGCAGCTCTAGCGGGAGGGAGCAGTACTTC. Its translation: CASSSSGREQYF.